These 9 T cell receptor beta chains share one sample of origin, sequenced in a study of blood T cell repertoires in COVID-19. Assay used: immunoSEQ multiplex PCR; TCRdb lists only in-frame clones, some missing. Of about 90,000 clones in the sample, around 94% are singletons; the top ten hold roughly 5.9%. The sample comprised peripheral blood. These receptors originate from a woman aged 55-69 years with active COVID-19.

The chain recombines TRBV6-5 with TRBJ2-7; 8 nucleotides line up with TRBD2. Trimming at V came to 6 bases and at J to 0 bases, leaving 7 bases not matched to a gene. This CDR3 is 15 amino acids long. Germline V gene data show CDR1 as MNHEY and CDR2 as SVGAGI. The CDR3 DNA is TGTGCCAGCAGGGGTAAGCGGGGGTTCTCCTACGAGCAGTACTTC. Protein: CASRGKRGFSYEQYF.

This chain connects TRBV10-1 to TRBJ1-6; no clear D gene. Germline CDR1 and CDR2: WNHNN and SYGVQD (reference sequence). The germline V and J ends were trimmed by 6 bases and 5 bases, with 11 bases remaining between them. The length of the CDR3 is 14 residues. Written as DNA, the CDR3 is TGCGCCAGCAGCGCCGGAGCCAATAATTCACCCCTCCACTTT. This sequence encodes CASSAGANNSPLHF.

This sequence joins TRBV15 and TRBJ2-7, with 15 nucleotides matching TRBD2. V lost 5 bases to trimming and J lost 6 bases; unmatched junction nucleotides: 11. CDR3 size: 17 residues. CDR1 is LNHNV, CDR2 YYDKDF, per germline (reference sequence). The CDR3 DNA follows: TGTGCCACCAGCCCCGGGACTAGCGGGAGGTGGGGCTTCGAGCAGTACTTC. Its protein is CATSPGTSGRWGFEQYF.

The chain has TRBV25-1 and TRBJ2-7; 7 bases fit TRBD2. The V gene's germline CDR1 is MGHDK and CDR2 SYGVNS. With V trimmed by 9 bases and J by 0 bases, 11 bases remained unmatched. The CDR3 extends over 15 amino acids. The CDR3 sequence is CASMQSGILSYEQYF. CDR3 in DNA: TGTGCCAGTATGCAAAGCGGGATCCTCTCCTACGAGCAGTACTTC.

This sequence joins TRBV9 and TRBJ2-5, with TRBD1 matching over 7 bases. Losses at the gene ends were 0 bases for V and 5 bases for J; bases not matched to a gene: 4. Per the germline V gene, CDR1 is SGDLS and CDR2 is YYNGEE. This CDR3 is 14 amino acids long. CDR3 region: CASSVEGGVETQYF. The DNA for the CDR3 is TGTGCCAGCAGCGTAGAAGGGGGCGTCGAGACCCAGTACTTC. The complete variable domain, with remaining parts taken from reference TRBV9 and TRBJ2-5, reads DSGVTQTPKHLITATGQRVTLRCSPRSGDLSVYWYQQSLDQGLQFLIQYYNGEERAKGNILERFSAQQFPDLHSELNLSSLELGDSALYFCASSVEGGVETQYFGPGTRLLVL.

The chain carries TRBV5-6 and TRBJ1-2; perhaps TRBD1 as D (6 bases). Trimming removed 0 bases from V and 0 bases from J, with 12 bases in between. The CDR3 consists of 16 residues. Germline CDR1 reads SGHDT; CDR2 reads YYEEEE. DNA for the CDR3: TGTGCCAGCAGCTTGGGCCCGACAGGCCCTAACTATGGCTACACCTTC. This encodes CASSLGPTGPNYGYTF. Full variable domain (missing parts from reference TRBV5-6 and TRBJ1-2): DAGVTQSPTHLIKTRGQQVTLRCSPKSGHDTVSWYQQALGQGPQFIFQYYEEEERQRGNFPDRFSGHQFPNYSSELNVNALLLGDSALYLCASSLGPTGPNYGYTFGSGTRLTVV.

The chain combines TRBV19 with TRBJ1-5, with 12 bases lining up with TRBD1. The CDR3 covers 15 residues. CDR1 and CDR2 from the germline V gene are LNHDA and SQIVND (reference sequence). Trimming removed 6 bases from V and 5 bases from J; junction bases left unmatched: 5. The DNA for the CDR3 is TGTGCCAGTAGGGGGACAGGGGGCCGAGATCAGCCCCAGCATTTT. Translating gives CASRGTGGRDQPQHF.

The V call is TRBV6-5, the J call TRBJ1-1, with D possibly being TRBD1 (5 bases). CDR3 size: 12 residues. Per the germline V gene, CDR1 is MNHEY and CDR2 is SVGAGI. With 5 bases removed from V and 8 bases from J, the gap between germline ends came to 12 bases. CDR3 in DNA: TGTGCCAGCAGTAAGACAGTGAACGAAGCTTTCTTT. Amino acid sequence: CASSKTVNEAFF.

J is TRBJ2-7 and V is TRBV28; TRBD1 might be the D (5 bases). The germline CDR1 and CDR2 sequences are MDHEN and SYDVKM. Trimming stripped 6 bases from V and 0 bases from J, with 15 bases between. The CDR3 has 15 residues. In nucleotides, the CDR3 is TGTGCCAGCAGCGCAGGGCCACCAGCCTCCTACGAGCAGTACTTC. Translating it yields CASSAGPPASYEQYF.